This record concerns one T cell receptor (beta chain) sequence. The sample is drawn from a study of OX40 agonist ivuxolimab in advanced cancers. Sequencing was performed with immunoSEQ multiplex PCR; in TCRdb, only in-frame clones are kept and a portion is missing. The sample consists of 20,000 to 25,000 clones, 84% of them appearing once. Trimming took off 5 bases at V and 5 bases at J, with 15 bases between the two ends. Germline-derived CDR1 and CDR2 are SGHAT and FQNNGV. The CDR3 extends over 15 amino acids. This TCR came from an adult with an advanced solid tumor such as melanoma, head and neck, liver or kidney cancer. Sequencing was performed on CD4+ or CD8+ T cells sorted from blood, taken in a trial of the OX40 agonist ivuxolimab. The chain combines TRBV11-2 with TRBJ2-2, with D tentatively TRBD2 (6 bases). DNA for the CDR3: TGTGCCAGCAGCCCCTGGGACTTCGGGACCGGGGAGCTGTTTTTT. It is translated as CASSPWDFGTGELFF.